This T cell receptor beta chain came from a study of T cell changes during pregnancy in multiple sclerosis. TCRdb's table, derived via immunoSEQ multiplex PCR, lists solely in-frame clones and lacks some. The data show under 50,000 clones, with 85% to 95% seen just once and approximately 0.41% held by the top ten. The sample here was CD4+ T cells from peripheral blood mononuclear cells, taken in the second trimester of pregnancy. The sequence derives from a female donor in good health, enrolled as a control in a pregnancy study.

The chain's CDR3 is CSVEGQAGETQYF. The CDR3 region has the DNA TGCAGCGTTGAGGGACAGGCCGGGGAGACCCAGTACTTC. The rearrangement links TRBV29-1 to TRBJ2-5; TRBD1 agrees at 8 bases. J was trimmed by 5 bases and V by 3 bases; bases with no gene match: 5. Germline CDR1 reads SQVTM; CDR2 reads ANQGSEA. The CDR3 extends over 13 amino acids.